One T cell receptor (beta chain) is described in this entry. The antigen remains undetermined. The sample belongs to a study of T cell repertoires in cytomegalovirus infection. About the study: Matching HLA type, along with CMV infection, was indicated by public TCR beta signatures.

Study-wide findings and caveats: Identification of carriers of CMV plus the relevant HLA was performed using cumulative public TCR beta family frequency.

The V gene's germline CDR1 is MNHEY and CDR2 SMNVEV (reference sequence). This CDR3 contains 13 residues. Trimming removed 3 bases at V and 6 bases at J, with 11 bases between. TCRdb fed the reads into MiXCR, producing one record per CDR3 protein. The sample yields 200,000 to 250,000 distinct CDR3 sequences, around 40% seen once. This chain links TRBV27 with TRBJ1-1, with D hard to call. The source was CD8+ T cells from cultured PBMCs, collected from culture after CMV antigen stimulation. The origin of this receptor is a human donor in good health (CMV status not recorded). Some clones in this sample may be carry-over from other donors' samples. This CDR3 reads CASSFGQSAEAFF. The CDR3, as DNA: TGTGCCAGCAGTTTCGGGCAGTCCGCTGAAGCTTTCTTT.